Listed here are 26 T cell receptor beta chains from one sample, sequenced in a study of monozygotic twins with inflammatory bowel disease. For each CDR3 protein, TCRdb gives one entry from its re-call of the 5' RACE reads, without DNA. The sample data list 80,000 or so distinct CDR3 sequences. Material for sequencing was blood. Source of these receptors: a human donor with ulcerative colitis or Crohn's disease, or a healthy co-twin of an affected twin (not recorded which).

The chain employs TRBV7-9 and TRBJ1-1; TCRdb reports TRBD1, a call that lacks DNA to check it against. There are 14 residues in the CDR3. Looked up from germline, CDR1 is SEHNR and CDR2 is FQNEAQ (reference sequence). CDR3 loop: CASSLPGQISEAFF.

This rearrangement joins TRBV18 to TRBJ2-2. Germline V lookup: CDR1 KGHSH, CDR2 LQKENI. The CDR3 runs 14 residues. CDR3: CASSPQHRTGELFF.

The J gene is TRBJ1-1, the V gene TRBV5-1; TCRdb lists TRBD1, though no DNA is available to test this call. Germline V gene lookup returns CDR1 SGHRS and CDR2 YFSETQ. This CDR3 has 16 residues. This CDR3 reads CASSLVGSPMNTEAFF. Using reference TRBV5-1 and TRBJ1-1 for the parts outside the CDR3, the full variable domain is KAGVTQTPRYLIKTRGQQVTLSCSPISGHRSVSWYQQTPGQGLQFLFEYFSETQRNKGNFPGRFSGRQFSNSRSEMNVSTLELGDSALYLCASSLVGSPMNTEAFFGQGTRLTVV.

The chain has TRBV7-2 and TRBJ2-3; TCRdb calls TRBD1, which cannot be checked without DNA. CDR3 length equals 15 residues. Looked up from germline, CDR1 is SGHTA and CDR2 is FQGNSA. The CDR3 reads CASSLWGSGTDTQYF.

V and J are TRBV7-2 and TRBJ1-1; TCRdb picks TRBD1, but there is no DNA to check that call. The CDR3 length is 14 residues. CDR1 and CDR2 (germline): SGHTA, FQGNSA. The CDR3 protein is CASSLVRDREPAFF.

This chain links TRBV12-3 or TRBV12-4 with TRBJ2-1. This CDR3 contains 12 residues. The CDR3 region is CASSLGSRGQFF.

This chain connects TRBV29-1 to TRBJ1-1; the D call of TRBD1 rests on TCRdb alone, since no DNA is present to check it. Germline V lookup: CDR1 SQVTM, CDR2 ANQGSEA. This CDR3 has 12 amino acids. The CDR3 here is CSVGTGRPEAFF.

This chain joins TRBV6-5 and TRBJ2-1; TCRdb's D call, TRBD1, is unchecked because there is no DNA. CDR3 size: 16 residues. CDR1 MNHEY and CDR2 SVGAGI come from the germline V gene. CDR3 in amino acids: CASSYGAGSPSNEQFF.

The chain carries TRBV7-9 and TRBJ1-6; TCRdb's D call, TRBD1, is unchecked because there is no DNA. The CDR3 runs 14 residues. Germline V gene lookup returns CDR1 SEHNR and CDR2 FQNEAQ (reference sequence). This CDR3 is CASSVDSDNSPLHF. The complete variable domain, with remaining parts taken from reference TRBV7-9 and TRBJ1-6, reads DTGVSQNPRHKITKRGQNVTFRCDPISEHNRLYWYRQTLGQGPEFLTYFQNEAQLEKSRLLSDRFSAERPKGSFSTLEIQRTEQGDSAMYLCASSVDSDNSPLHFGNGTRLTVT.

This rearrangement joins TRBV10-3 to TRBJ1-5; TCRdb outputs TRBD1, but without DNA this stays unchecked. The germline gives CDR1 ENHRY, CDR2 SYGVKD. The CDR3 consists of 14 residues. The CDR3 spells CAISETGSEQPQHF.

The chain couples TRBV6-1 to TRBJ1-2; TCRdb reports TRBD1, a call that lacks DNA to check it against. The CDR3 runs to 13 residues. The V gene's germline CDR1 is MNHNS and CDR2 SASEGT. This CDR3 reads CASSRTGGSGYTF.

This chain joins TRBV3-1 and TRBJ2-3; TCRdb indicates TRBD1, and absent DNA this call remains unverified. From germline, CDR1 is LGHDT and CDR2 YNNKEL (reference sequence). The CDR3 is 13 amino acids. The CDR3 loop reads CASSPTGADTQYF.

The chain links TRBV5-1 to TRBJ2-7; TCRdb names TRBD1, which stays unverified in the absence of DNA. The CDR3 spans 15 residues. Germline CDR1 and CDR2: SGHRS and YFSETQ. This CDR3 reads CASSLDGGPSYEQYF.

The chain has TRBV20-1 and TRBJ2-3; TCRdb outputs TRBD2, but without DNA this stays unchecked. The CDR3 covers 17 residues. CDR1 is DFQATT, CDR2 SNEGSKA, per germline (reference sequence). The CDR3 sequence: CSASPYLADPSTDTQYF.

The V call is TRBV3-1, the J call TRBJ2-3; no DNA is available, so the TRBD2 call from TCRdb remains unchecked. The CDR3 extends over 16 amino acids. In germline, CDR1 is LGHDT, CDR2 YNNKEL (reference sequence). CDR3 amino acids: CASSRRLAGGTDTQYF.

CDR3 in amino acids: CASSRMGGANYGYTF. V gene TRBV7-2 combines with J gene TRBJ1-2. Per the germline V gene, CDR1 is SGHTA and CDR2 is FQGNSA. The CDR3 extends over 15 amino acids.

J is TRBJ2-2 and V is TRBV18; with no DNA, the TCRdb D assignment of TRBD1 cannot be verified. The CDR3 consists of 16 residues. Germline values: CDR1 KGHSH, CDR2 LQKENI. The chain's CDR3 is CASSPANRGYTGELFF.

This CDR3 is CASTQRARGTGELFF. This chain connects TRBV12-3 or TRBV12-4 to TRBJ2-2. CDR3 length: 15 amino acids.

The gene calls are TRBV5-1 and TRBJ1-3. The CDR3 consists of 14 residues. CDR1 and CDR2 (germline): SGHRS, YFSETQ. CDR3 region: CASSPDGSGNTIYF.

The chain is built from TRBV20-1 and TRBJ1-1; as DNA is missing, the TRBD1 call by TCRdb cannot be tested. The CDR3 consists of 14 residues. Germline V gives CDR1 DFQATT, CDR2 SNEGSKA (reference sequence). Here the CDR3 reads CSVDPGTGKTEAFF.

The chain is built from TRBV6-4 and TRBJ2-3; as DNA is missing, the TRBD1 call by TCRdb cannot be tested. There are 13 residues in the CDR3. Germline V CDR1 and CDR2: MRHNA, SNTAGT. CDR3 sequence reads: CASSDGDADTQYF.

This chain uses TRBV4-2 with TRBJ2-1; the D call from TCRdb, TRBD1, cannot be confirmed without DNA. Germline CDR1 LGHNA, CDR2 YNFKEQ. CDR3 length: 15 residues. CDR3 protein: CASSINRDSGNEQFF.

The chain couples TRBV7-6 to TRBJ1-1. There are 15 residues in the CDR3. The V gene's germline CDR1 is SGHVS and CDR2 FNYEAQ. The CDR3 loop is CASSMEPAEYTEAFF.

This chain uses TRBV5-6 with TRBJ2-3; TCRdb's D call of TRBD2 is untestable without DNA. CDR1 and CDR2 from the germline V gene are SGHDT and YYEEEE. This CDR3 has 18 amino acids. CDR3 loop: CASSTASGEQSSTDTQYF.

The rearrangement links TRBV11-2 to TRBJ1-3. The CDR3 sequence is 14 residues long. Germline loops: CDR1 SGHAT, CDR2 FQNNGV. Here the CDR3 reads CASSYWGSGNTIYF. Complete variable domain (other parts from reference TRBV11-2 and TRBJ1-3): EAGVAQSPRYKIIEKRQSVAFWCNPISGHATLYWYQQILGQGPKLLIQFQNNGVVDDSQLPKDRFSAERLKGVDSTLKIQPAKLEDSAVYLCASSYWGSGNTIYFGEGSWLTVV.

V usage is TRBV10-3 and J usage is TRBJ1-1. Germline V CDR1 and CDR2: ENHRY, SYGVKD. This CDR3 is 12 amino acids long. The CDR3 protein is CAISESDATAFF.